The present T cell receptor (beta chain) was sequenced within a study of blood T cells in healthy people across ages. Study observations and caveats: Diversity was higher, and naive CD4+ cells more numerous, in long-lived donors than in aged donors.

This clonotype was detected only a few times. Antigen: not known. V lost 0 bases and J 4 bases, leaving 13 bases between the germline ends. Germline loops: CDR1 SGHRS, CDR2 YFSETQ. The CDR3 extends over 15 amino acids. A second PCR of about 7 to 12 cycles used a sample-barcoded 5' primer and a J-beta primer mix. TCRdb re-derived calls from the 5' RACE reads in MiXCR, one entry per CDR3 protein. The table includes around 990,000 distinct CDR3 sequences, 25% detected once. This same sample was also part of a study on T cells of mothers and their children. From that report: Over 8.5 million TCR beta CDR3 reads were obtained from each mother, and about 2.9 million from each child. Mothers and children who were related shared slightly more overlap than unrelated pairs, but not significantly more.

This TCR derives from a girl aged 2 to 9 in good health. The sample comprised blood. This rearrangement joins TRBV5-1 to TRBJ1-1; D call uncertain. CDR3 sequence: CASSLDIAGPTEAFF. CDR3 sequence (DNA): TGCGCCAGCAGCTTGGACATTGCGGGTCCCACTGAAGCTTTCTTT.